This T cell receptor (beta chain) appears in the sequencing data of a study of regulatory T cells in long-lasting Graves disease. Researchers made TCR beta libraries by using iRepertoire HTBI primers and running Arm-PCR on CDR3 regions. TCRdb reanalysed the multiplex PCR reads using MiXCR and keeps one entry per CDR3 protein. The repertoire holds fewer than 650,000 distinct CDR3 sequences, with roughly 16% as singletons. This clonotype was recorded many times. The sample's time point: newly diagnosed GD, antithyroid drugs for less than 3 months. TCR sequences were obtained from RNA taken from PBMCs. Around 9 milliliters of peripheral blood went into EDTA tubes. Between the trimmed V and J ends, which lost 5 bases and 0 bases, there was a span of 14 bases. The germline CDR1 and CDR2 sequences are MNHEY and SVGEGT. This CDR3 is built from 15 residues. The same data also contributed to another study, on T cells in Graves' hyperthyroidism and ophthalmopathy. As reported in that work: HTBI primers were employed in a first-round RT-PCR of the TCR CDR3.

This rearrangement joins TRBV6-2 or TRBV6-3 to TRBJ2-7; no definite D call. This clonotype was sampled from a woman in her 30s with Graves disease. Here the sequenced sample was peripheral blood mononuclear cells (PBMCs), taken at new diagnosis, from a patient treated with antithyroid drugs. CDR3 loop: CASSTPASDSYEQYF. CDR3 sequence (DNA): TGTGCCAGCAGTACCCCTGCGAGCGACTCCTACGAGCAGTACTTC.